The following is a TCR beta chain sequence with its context. Its antigen is not identified. Being one base from a much bigger clone, this may be a read error. This sample is part of a study of T cells in Graves' hyperthyroidism and ophthalmopathy. General study findings and limits: Prediction of ophthalmopathy progression came a median around 6.5 months pre-onset.

Uncontrolled infection, other autoimmune disease, pregnancy or lactation led to exclusion. Clinical symptoms, serum thyroxine, TRAb, thyroid ultrasound and orbital computed tomography established diagnosis. From RNA transcripts, TCR beta CDR3 regions were amplified. An initial round of RT-PCR targeting the TCR CDR3 relied on the HTBI primer set. TCRdb processed the multiplex PCR reads anew with MiXCR; each CDR3 protein has one entry. Of roughly 600,000 distinct CDR3 sequences listed, more than 12% are singletons. Germline lookup yields CDR1 SGHRS and CDR2 YFSETQ. Trimming cost V 4 bases and J 4 bases, with 11 bases left between them. This CDR3 spans 13 amino acids.

This TCR was sampled from a woman aged 50 to 65 with Graves' ophthalmopathy. The rearrangement uses TRBV5-1 and TRBJ1-2; D is uncertain. The specimen sequenced was blood. The CDR3 DNA follows: TGCGCCAGCAGCATCGACGGCATCTATGGCTACACCTTC. Protein product: CASSIDGIYGYTF.